This TCR beta chain derives from a study of post-analysis software for immune sequencing data. Study-wide context: Patients had relapsing-remitting, secondary progressive or progressive-relapsing multiple sclerosis; some lacked subtype. Study conclusions and caveats: Controls showed significantly higher normalized Chao1 diversity than did multiple sclerosis patients. A few TRBV segments occurring more often in patients than controls included TRBV5-6, TRBV5-1 and TRBV20-1. Those samples that were prepared in the same batch co-clustered strongly by F measure.

This clonotype was seen a handful of times. Its specificity is unknown. Since a much larger clone is just one base distant, this may be a read error. The CDR3 consists of 14 residues. Germline V gene lookup returns CDR1 SQVTM and CDR2 ANQGSEA. Included in the TCR beta cDNA libraries were unique molecular identifiers. Out of roughly 1 to 10 million T cells, about 510,000 cDNA molecules were generated. TCRdb processed the PCR reads anew with MiXCR; each CDR3 protein has one entry. The table shows roughly 180,000 distinct CDR3 sequences, with roughly 30% occurring only once. The origin of this receptor is a girl aged 10 to 17 with multiple sclerosis. Sequenced material: blood. The chain employs TRBV29-1 and TRBJ2-6; possible D gene TRBD1, 6 bases. In DNA, the CDR3 is TGCGGCGTTGTAGGGGGAGCTGGGGCCAACGTCCTGACTTTC. It yields the protein CGVVGGAGANVLTF.